This T cell receptor beta chain came from a study of blood T cell repertoires in COVID-19. Background on the study: The United States, Italy and Spain supplied acute and convalescent COVID-19 samples. The analysed material was cDNA or gDNA that came from T cells, B-cell-depleted T cells, or PBMCs.

Original data processing: Estimated nucleated cell counts came from reference gene primer amplification. The method was immunoSEQ multiplex PCR; TCRdb's version includes in-frame clones alone and lacks a portion of them. The V and J calls and clone size come from that table; D and trimming were worked out from the DNA. The sample has about 110,000 clones; roughly 86% are singletons. The V gene's germline CDR1 is LNHDA and CDR2 SQIVND (reference sequence). Unmatched junction bases numbered 10, after V lost 6 bases and J lost 3 bases. The CDR3 consists of 16 residues. Sample: peripheral blood. This clonotype originated in a man aged 40-50 years with acute or convalescent COVID-19. V usage is TRBV19 and J usage is TRBJ2-2; TRBD1 aligns across 7 bases. The CDR3 nucleotides read TGTGCCAGTAGGCCCACCCGGGACAGAGACACCGGGGAGCTGTTTTTT. It translates to CASRPTRDRDTGELFF.